Sequencing of this T cell receptor (beta chain) was carried out in a study of a mutant IDH1 vaccine in newly diagnosed glioma (dated by TCRdb to the early 2020s). For context, the study as a whole: Patients received eight vaccinations in weeks 1, 3, 5, 7, 11, 15, 19 and 23, corresponding to visits V03 through V10. Vaccination was initiated 4-6 weeks after radiotherapy alone, or concurrently with temozolomide cycles in the chemotherapy-containing groups. Of the 25 to 40 patients who were treated, 62.5% were male and around 40% were female, and the mean age was roughly 40 years. Prior to enrollment, patients had been given standard therapy consisting of radiotherapy alone, temozolomide alone, or radiochemotherapy with temozolomide, with the combination given to most patients. Peripheral blood was drawn at six visits: V03 (baseline), V05, V07, V10, V12 and V13. Longitudinal TCRB deep sequencing was done for fewer than 30 treated patients, wherever samples were available for exploratory analyses. The full study reports these points: Immune responses induced by the vaccine were seen in around 93% of patients across multiple MHC alleles. Pseudoprogression appeared unrelated to alterations in the top peripheral T cell clonotypes detected by TCRB sequencing. It was noted by the authors that analyses of patient blood samples could not be reproduced owing to sample limitations. Selection of PBMC samples for TCRB deep sequencing was based on availability.

Library preparation was by the immunoSEQ multiplex PCR assay. Following the manufacturer's protocol, the hsTCRB Kit was used to amplify rearranged TCR beta chain sequences. TCRB libraries were sequenced on an Illumina MiSeq. Processing in the source paper ran as follows. The kit vendor's proprietary platform handled demultiplexing, trimming and gene mapping. This immuneACCESS table, as held by TCRdb, lists in-frame sequences with V and J called but not all clones. Of the missing ones, under half trace to an unresolved V gene in checked studies; the others have no known cause. V and J calls and clone size are given by that table; D and trimming were obtained from the DNA. The table for this sample lists about 44,000 clones; 75% to 95% of them were counted only once. The top ten constitute under 5% of the sample. On this clone: Its recognized antigen is unknown. Nothing much larger sits one base from this clone, and base qualities are not available.

From a lookup of the germline V gene, CDR1 and CDR2 are SGHTA and FQGNSA. The CDR3 runs 12 residues from the cysteine to the phenylalanine. Just the 36-base CDR3 DNA is kept, in frame starting at base 1. A distance of 5 bases separates the germline ends of V and J, which lose 2 bases and 6 bases respectively. The time point label here, explained by the study, means: week 23, last vaccination. Each vaccine dose was 300 ug of a 20-mer mutant IDH1 peptide in Montanide, given subcutaneously with topical imiquimod. The donors had newly diagnosed IDH1-mutant astrocytomas of WHO grade 3 or 4 that showed loss of nuclear ATRX. The samples were drawn from NOA16, a multicentre, single-arm, open-label phase I trial in Germany that tested a mutant IDH1 peptide vaccine in humans for the first time. Genomic DNA for TCRB sequencing was isolated from EDTA blood with the DNeasy Blood and Tissue Kit.

Here the chain combines TRBV7-2 and TRBJ1-5, with the D gene uncertain. Sequences were derived from PBMCs, sampled from a glioma patient whose treatment included an IDH1 peptide vaccine. The receptor's source is a man aged 50 to 59 with glioma. CDR3 region: CASSLSFQPQHF. The DNA is TGTGCCAGCAGCTTATCTTTTCAGCCCCAGCATTTT.